Presented here are 21 T cell receptor beta chains from one specimen sequenced in a study of blood T cell repertoires in COVID-19. Clones were sequenced by immunoSEQ multiplex PCR, and TCRdb holds only the in-frame ones, with some missing. The data hold some 260,000 clones, with 85% to 90% observed a single time. The sample was peripheral blood. Every receptor here comes from a man older than 75 with acute or convalescent COVID-19.

This clone appeared once. The chain joins TRBV6-6 to TRBJ2-1; 12 bases align to TRBD2. Germline CDR1 MNHNY, CDR2 SVGAGI (reference sequence). The CDR3 contains 15 residues. J gave up 5 bases and V 6 bases, and 5 bases lay outside the gene matches. CDR3 amino acids: CASSLLAGGNNEQFF. The DNA of the CDR3 is TGTGCCAGCAGCCTACTAGCGGGGGGTAACAATGAGCAGTTCTTC.

This chain joins TRBV5-6 and TRBJ2-7, with 12 nucleotides matching TRBD2. V was clipped by 4 bases and J by 7 bases; unmatched bases: 6. This CDR3 contains 14 residues. CDR1 and CDR2 (germline): SGHDT, YYEEEE. CDR3 region: CASSASGRASEQYF. The CDR3 DNA follows: TGTGCCAGCAGCGCTAGCGGGAGGGCCAGTGAGCAGTACTTC.

The chain uses TRBV7-3 and TRBJ2-2, with D possibly matching TRBD1 (6 bases). This CDR3 has 14 residues. With 5 bases removed from V and 6 bases from J, the gap between germline ends came to 13 bases. Looked up from germline, CDR1 is SGHTA and CDR2 is FQGTGA. CDR3 region: CASSPQTGPGELFF. DNA for the CDR3: TGTGCCAGCAGCCCCCAAACAGGGCCCGGGGAGCTGTTTTTT.

The chain joins TRBV6-5 to TRBJ1-6; D gene uncertain. V lost 0 bases and J lost 8, with 8 bases in between. CDR1 and CDR2 (germline): MNHEY, SVGAGI. The CDR3 has 14 amino acids. The chain's CDR3 is CASSYSRIDSPLHF. CDR3 DNA sequence: TGTGCCAGCAGTTACTCGCGAATAGATTCACCCCTCCACTTT.

The gene calls are TRBV6-5 and TRBJ2-1, with 7 bases fitting TRBD1. J was trimmed by 2 bases and V by 2 bases; bases with no gene match: 3. The germline V gene encodes CDR1 MNHEY and CDR2 SVGAGI. This CDR3 is 15 amino acids long. CDR3 sequence (DNA): TGTGCCAGCAGTTACACAGGGGATCCCTACAATGAGCAGTTCTTC. This translates into CASSYTGDPYNEQFF.

This chain links TRBV19 with TRBJ2-3, with D possibly TRBD1 on 6 matching bases. Trimming took 1 base from V and 2 from J, leaving 10 bases between them. Germline V lookup: CDR1 LNHDA, CDR2 SQIVND (reference sequence). CDR3 size: 15 residues. CDR3 amino acids: CASSIATGFTDTQYF. CDR3 DNA sequence: TGTGCCAGTAGTATAGCCACAGGGTTCACAGATACGCAGTATTTT.

The chain recombines TRBV7-8 with TRBJ2-1; possibly TRBD1 for D (5 bases). V lost 3 bases, J lost 4 bases, and 13 bases lay in between. This CDR3 is built from 15 residues. CDR1 is SGHVS and CDR2 is FQNEAQ in the germline V gene. CDR3 region: CASSLGRVEYNEQFF. The DNA for the CDR3 is TGTGCCAGCAGCTTGGGCAGGGTGGAGTACAATGAGCAGTTCTTC.

This clone appeared once. The rearrangement uses TRBV7-3 and TRBJ1-1; D might be TRBD1 (5 bases). Germline CDR1 SGHTA, CDR2 FQGTGA. The CDR3 sequence is 16 residues long. Trimming removed 2 bases at V and 5 bases at J, with 18 bases between. The CDR3 region is CASSLLPAGRGTEAFF. In nucleotides, the CDR3 is TGTGCCAGCAGCTTACTTCCTGCAGGGCGGGGGACTGAAGCTTTCTTT.

This chain links TRBV11-2 with TRBJ2-1; the D gene is possibly TRBD2 (7 bases). This CDR3 comprises 16 residues. Germline CDR1 and CDR2: SGHAT and FQNNGV. Trimming left V 0 bases short and J 6 bases short, with 15 bases between. The CDR3 here is CASSLEGGGGLNEQFF. CDR3 bases: TGTGCCAGCAGCTTAGAGGGCGGGGGCGGTCTCAATGAGCAGTTCTTC.

DNA for the CDR3: TGTGCCAGCAGCTCCCTGACAGGGGCTAACTATGGCTACACCTTC. Encoded protein: CASSSLTGANYGYTF. The V and J genes are TRBV7-2 and TRBJ1-2; 8 positions match TRBD1. CDR1 and CDR2 from the germline V gene are SGHTA and FQGNSA. Trimming cost V 4 bases and J 0 bases; bases outside gene matches: 4. This CDR3 is built from 15 residues.

Only one count was recorded for this clone. The V and J genes are TRBV7-6 and TRBJ2-2, with 9 bases aligning to TRBD2. Germline trimming cut 7 bases from V and 4 bases from J; bases unmatched to any gene: 7. Germline V CDR1 and CDR2: SGHVS, FNYEAQ. The CDR3 totals 15 residues. The CDR3 reads CASTLAGGATGELFF. CDR3 coding DNA: TGTGCCAGCACCCTCGCGGGGGGGGCCACCGGGGAGCTGTTTTTT.

This chain links TRBV6-2 or TRBV6-3 with TRBJ2-7; 7 bases fit TRBD1. With 1 base clipped from V and 11 bases from J, the junction kept 8 bases outside the gene matches. Germline V gene sequence: CDR1 MNHEY, CDR2 SVGEGT. The CDR3 runs 13 residues. The CDR3 DNA sequence: TGTGCCAGCAGTTACTTCCCCCTACAGGGGAAGTACTTC. As protein: CASSYFPLQGKYF.

This sequence joins TRBV27 and TRBJ1-2; 7 bases fit TRBD1. J gave up 0 bases and V 5 bases, and 3 bases lay outside the gene matches. Looked up from germline, CDR1 is MNHEY and CDR2 is SMNVEV (reference sequence). CDR3 size: 14 residues. CDR3 protein: CASSPDRANYGYTF. The DNA of the CDR3 is TGTGCCAGCAGTCCTGACAGGGCTAACTATGGCTACACCTTC.

This chain connects TRBV4-3 to TRBJ2-5; 8 bases are shared with TRBD1. The CDR3 loop spans 15 amino acids. Per germline, CDR1 LGHNA and CDR2 YSLEER. V lost 4 bases to trimming and J lost 5 bases; unmatched junction nucleotides: 9. As DNA, the CDR3 is TGCGCCAGCAGCCGCGGACAGGGTAGAGACGAGACCCAGTACTTC. Its protein product is CASSRGQGRDETQYF.

This rearrangement joins TRBV9 to TRBJ1-6; 9 bases line up with TRBD1. CDR1 and CDR2 (germline): SGDLS, YYNGEE. The CDR3 is made up of 14 amino acids. After removal of 0 bases from V and 10 bases from J, the junction contained 2 bases not matched to a gene. The CDR3 reads CASSVGQGDSPLHF. CDR3 nucleotide sequence: TGTGCCAGCAGCGTAGGACAGGGGGACTCACCCCTCCACTTT.

In DNA, the CDR3 is TGTGCCAGCAGCAAATCAGGGGGCGGGGAGACCCAGTACTTC. It yields the protein CASSKSGGGETQYF. J is TRBJ2-5 and V is TRBV11-3, with 8 positions matching TRBD1. The CDR3 loop spans 14 amino acids. Germline V gene data show CDR1 as SGHNT and CDR2 as YENEEA. V was pared by 5 bases and J by 5 bases, with 7 bases of the junction left unmatched. Using reference TRBV11-3 and TRBJ2-5 for the parts outside the CDR3, the full variable domain is EAGVVQSPRYKIIEKKQPVAFWCNPISGHNTLYWYLQNLGQGPELLIRYENEEAVDDSQLPKDRFSAERLKGVDSTLKIQPAELGDSAVYLCASSKSGGGETQYFGPGTRLLVL.

The chain is built from TRBV6-2 or TRBV6-3 and TRBJ2-5; D ambiguous. Trimming took 2 bases from V and 1 from J, leaving 5 bases between them. From germline, CDR1 is MNHEY and CDR2 SVGEGT. This CDR3 spans 13 amino acids. The CDR3 region is CASSYPGQETQYF. The CDR3 DNA reads as TGTGCCAGCAGTTACCCGGGCCAAGAGACCCAGTACTTC.

This clone has just a few counts. This chain links TRBV7-9 with TRBJ2-1; a possible D gene is TRBD2 (6 bases). The germline CDR1 and CDR2 sequences are SEHNR and FQNEAQ (reference sequence). V lost 1 base and J lost 7, with 8 bases in between. This CDR3 spans 13 amino acids. The CDR3 DNA is TGTGCCAGCAGCTTAGGGGGGGTGAATGAGCAGTTCTTC. It is translated as CASSLGGVNEQFF.

About this clone itself: The same CDR3 is also encoded by other DNA sequences in this sample. The chain joins TRBV5-1 to TRBJ2-5; D may be TRBD1 (5 bases). Germline V gene data show CDR1 as SGHRS and CDR2 as YFSETQ. The CDR3 is made up of 13 amino acids. V gave up 0 bases and J gave up 5 bases, with 8 bases separating them. The CDR3 sequence is CASSLGGGETQYF. The DNA of the CDR3 is TGCGCCAGCAGCTTGGGGGGCGGCGAGACCCAGTACTTC.

The table lists this clone with a few counts. The gene calls are TRBV3-1 (or the pseudogene TRBV3-2) and TRBJ2-5; D is unresolved. The CDR3 consists of 14 residues. CDR1 is LGHDT, CDR2 YNNKEL, per germline (reference sequence). The V end was cut by 0 bases, the J end by 7 bases, with 12 bases between. The CDR3 region has the DNA TGTGCCAGCAGCCAAGAAAGTCCCGCGTTGACCCAGTACTTC. Translated: CASSQESPALTQYF.

The V call is TRBV6-1, the J call TRBJ2-6, with 15 bases fitting TRBD2. With V trimmed by 4 bases and J by 1 base, 8 bases remained unmatched. Germline CDR1 MNHNS, CDR2 SASEGT. The CDR3 spans 20 residues. CDR3 in DNA: TGTGCCAGCAGTGCTAGGACTAGCGGGAGGGGCCCGTCTGGGGCCAACGTCCTGACTTTC. Protein product: CASSARTSGRGPSGANVLTF.